The rows below give T cell receptor beta chains drawn from one sample of a study of blood T cell repertoires in COVID-19. Profiled with immunoSEQ multiplex PCR; TCRdb holds only in-frame clones, not every one. The sample records approximately 180,000 clones, 85% to 90% being singletons. The source material was peripheral blood. These receptors were collected from a woman in her 70s with COVID-19, enrolled during active disease. Both conserved end residues are part of each CDR3. A D gene is named only where the DNA matches it firmly. Clone size is given for some rows only: seen once, a few or many times, or a class if the clone is expanded.

d_gene	v_gene	abundance	j_gene	CDR3aa	CDR3nt
NA	TRBV5-8	NA	TRBJ1-3	CASSLDRAGNTIYF	TGTGCCAGCAGCTTGGACAGGGCTGGAAACACCATATATTTT
NA	TRBV19	once	TRBJ2-2	CASSIWAGITGELFF	TGTGCCAGTAGTATCTGGGCAGGGATCACCGGGGAGCTGTTTTTT
NA	TRBV30	NA	TRBJ2-5	CAWSVVRTLETQYF	TGTGCCTGGAGTGTAGTCAGAACCTTAGAGACCCAGTACTTC
TRBD2	TRBV11-2	NA	TRBJ2-2	CASSLFGGRSTGELFF	TGTGCCAGCAGCTTATTCGGCGGGAGGAGCACCGGGGAGCTGTTTTTT
NA	TRBV5-4	many	TRBJ2-5	CASSRGSLGETQYF	TGTGCCAGCAGCCGCGGTAGTCTTGGGGAGACCCAGTACTTC
TRBD1	TRBV24-1	NA	TRBJ1-6	CATSETGQGAQGHNSPLHF	TGTGCCACCAGTGAAACGGGACAGGGGGCACAAGGGCATAATTCACCCCTCCACTTT
TRBD1	TRBV28	NA	TRBJ2-4	CASSLWGTGGNIQYF	TGTGCCAGCAGTTTATGGGGGACAGGGGGGAACATTCAGTACTTC
TRBD1	TRBV5-1	once	TRBJ2-5	CASAPGQGRETQYF	TGCGCCAGCGCACCGGGACAGGGACGAGAGACCCAGTACTTC
NA	TRBV27	NA	TRBJ1-2	CASSPMGGSARGYTF	TGTGCCAGCAGTCCTATGGGGGGATCCGCTAGGGGCTACACCTTC
TRBD1	TRBV7-9	NA	TRBJ1-5	CASSPGTANQPQHF	TGTGCCAGCAGCCCCGGGACAGCAAATCAGCCCCAGCATTTT
TRBD1	TRBV9	NA	TRBJ2-5	CASSPRDRGREETQYF	TGTGCCAGCAGCCCCAGGGACAGGGGGCGAGAGGAGACCCAGTACTTC
TRBD1	TRBV6-4	NA	TRBJ2-5	CARNLWAGGMETQYF	TGTGCCAGGAACTTGTGGGCAGGGGGCATGGAGACCCAGTACTTC
TRBD2	TRBV4-3	NA	TRBJ2-3	CASSSSGRGADTQYF	TGCGCCAGCAGCTCTAGCGGGAGGGGTGCAGATACGCAGTATTTT
TRBD1	TRBV6-5	NA	TRBJ1-5	CASSRDRGQPQHF	TGTGCCAGCAGTCGGGACAGGGGGCAGCCCCAGCATTTT
NA	TRBV7-2	NA	TRBJ2-4	CASSSENIQYF	TGTGCCAGCAGCTCCGAAAACATTCAGTACTTC
NA	TRBV28	NA	TRBJ1-2	CASSLLSLRNGYTF	TGTGCCAGCAGTTTGCTCAGCCTGCGGAATGGCTACACCTTC
NA	TRBV28	NA	TRBJ1-5	CASRLRQNSNQPQHF	TGTGCCAGCAGACTCCGACAGAATAGCAATCAGCCCCAGCATTTT
NA	TRBV24-1	NA	TRBJ2-2	CATQGGGELFF	TGTGCCACCCAGGGCGGCGGGGAGCTGTTTTTT
NA	TRBV3-1/TRBV3-2	NA	TRBJ1-1	CASSRHLGAFSNTEAFF	TGTGCCAGCAGCCGCCACTTAGGGGCTTTCTCGAACACTGAAGCTTTCTTT
NA	TRBV7-9	NA	TRBJ2-7	CASSRHPGHTMAYF	TGTGCCAGCAGCCGACATCCGGGACACACCATGGCATACTTC
NA	TRBV5-5	NA	TRBJ1-1	CASFLGPLAHTEAFF	TGTGCCAGCTTTTTGGGGCCTTTAGCACACACTGAAGCTTTCTTT
NA	TRBV5-1	NA	TRBJ1-2	CASSPTRYYGYTF	TGCGCCAGCAGCCCGACACGGTACTATGGCTACACCTTC
NA	TRBV5-6	NA	TRBJ1-5	CASSLANRGNQPQHF	TGTGCCAGCAGCTTGGCTAACCGGGGCAATCAGCCCCAGCATTTT
TRBD2	TRBV19	NA	TRBJ2-1	CASSIVGREGEQFF	TGTGCCAGTAGTATAGTGGGGCGGGAGGGTGAGCAGTTCTTC
TRBD1	TRBV10-3	NA	TRBJ2-1	CAISPGQDYNEQFF	TGTGCCATCAGTCCGGGACAGGATTACAATGAGCAGTTCTTC
NA	TRBV5-1	NA	TRBJ2-2	CASSGGRDTGELFF	TGCGCCAGCAGTGGAGGGAGAGACACCGGGGAGCTGTTTTTT
TRBD1	TRBV11-2	NA	TRBJ1-2	CASSPTTGTGGYTF	TGTGCCAGCAGCCCCACGACAGGGACTGGCGGCTACACCTTC
TRBD2	TRBV29-1	NA	TRBJ2-7	CSVAGEGLALGNSYEQYF	TGCAGCGTTGCCGGTGAGGGACTAGCTCTAGGAAACTCCTACGAGCAGTACTTC
NA	TRBV11-2	NA	TRBJ2-1	CASSWGDNEQFF	TGTGCCAGCAGCTGGGGGGACAATGAGCAGTTCTTC
TRBD2	TRBV7-3	NA	TRBJ2-1	CASSSGKREGEQFF	TGTGCCAGCAGCTCCGGAAAGCGGGAGGGTGAGCAGTTCTTC
TRBD2	TRBV10-3	NA	TRBJ2-1	CAISYGTSGYNEQFF	TGTGCCATCAGTTACGGGACTAGCGGGTACAATGAGCAGTTCTTC
TRBD2	TRBV29-1	NA	TRBJ2-3	CSVGGTAAGGPSDTQYF	TGCAGCGTGGGGGGGACAGCAGCGGGAGGGCCTTCAGATACGCAGTATTTT
TRBD1	TRBV6-2/TRBV6-3	few	TRBJ1-2	CASSLRDRGSYGYTF	TGTGCCAGCAGTCTCCGGGACAGGGGCTCCTATGGCTACACCTTC
TRBD2	TRBV28	NA	TRBJ2-1	CASKQTSGRVNEQFF	TGTGCCAGCAAACAGACTAGCGGGAGAGTGAATGAGCAGTTCTTC
NA	TRBV25-1	NA	TRBJ1-2	CARGGNRYGYTF	TGTGCCAGGGGGGGAAATCGGTATGGCTACACCTTC
TRBD2	TRBV30	NA	TRBJ2-1	CAWVEGRARNEQFF	TGTGCCTGGGTTGAGGGGAGGGCCAGGAATGAGCAGTTCTTC
TRBD1	TRBV7-3	few	TRBJ1-1	CASSLTGQGLNTEAFF	TGTGCCAGCAGCTTAACGGGACAGGGGCTGAACACTGAAGCTTTCTTT
NA	TRBV19	few	TRBJ1-2	CASRPLQDNYGYTF	TGTGCCAGTAGGCCCCTACAGGACAACTATGGCTACACCTTC
TRBD2	TRBV4-2	NA	TRBJ2-6	CASSQAELAATPNVLTF	TGTGCCAGCAGCCAAGCCGAACTAGCGGCCACTCCCAACGTCCTGACTTTC
NA	TRBV10-3	once	TRBJ2-7	CAIAGNSYEQYF	TGTGCCATCGCTGGCAACTCCTACGAGCAGTACTTC
TRBD1	TRBV27	NA	TRBJ1-5	CASSLPRQGNQPQHF	TGTGCCAGCAGTTTACCCCGACAGGGAAATCAGCCCCAGCATTTT
TRBD1	TRBV15	NA	TRBJ2-7	CATSRVRAGGREQYF	TGTGCCACCAGCAGAGTAAGGGCAGGGGGCCGAGAGCAGTACTTC
NA	TRBV18	NA	TRBJ2-3	CASSPTTWPGTITDTQYF	TGTGCCAGCTCACCAACCACGTGGCCGGGTACTATCACAGATACGCAGTATTTT
TRBD1	TRBV5-6	NA	TRBJ1-2	CASSRPTGNYGYTF	TGTGCCAGCAGCCGACCGACAGGGAACTATGGCTACACCTTC
NA	TRBV10-3	once	TRBJ2-5	CAIGAGVPSQETQYF	TGTGCCATCGGAGCGGGCGTGCCCTCACAAGAGACCCAGTACTTC
NA	TRBV19	NA	TRBJ1-2	CASSIQGGVYGYTF	TGTGCCAGTAGTATACAGGGAGGGGTCTATGGCTACACCTTC
TRBD1	TRBV27	NA	TRBJ2-7	CASSLRRGQGASYEQYF	TGTGCCAGCAGTTTAAGACGGGGACAGGGGGCGTCCTACGAGCAGTACTTC
NA	TRBV6-1	NA	TRBJ1-6	CASSEERGYNSPLHF	TGTGCCAGCAGTGAAGAGAGGGGGTATAATTCACCCCTCCACTTT
NA	TRBV10-1	NA	TRBJ2-3	CASSDVPRADTQYF	TGCGCCAGCAGTGACGTACCACGAGCAGATACGCAGTATTTT
TRBD1	TRBV6-6	once	TRBJ2-7	CASSYDRGTYEQYF	TGTGCCAGCAGTTACGACAGGGGGACCTACGAGCAGTACTTC
NA	TRBV19	NA	TRBJ2-1	CASSTSHNGVNNEQFF	TGTGCCAGTAGTACCTCACATAATGGAGTAAACAATGAGCAGTTCTTC
TRBD1	TRBV5-1	NA	TRBJ2-5	CASSLRTGKETQYF	TGCGCCAGCAGCTTACGGACAGGGAAAGAGACCCAGTACTTC